This T cell receptor beta chain was retrieved from a study of esophageal squamous cell carcinoma under preoperative chemotherapy. One entry per CDR3 protein, called by TCRdb with MiXCR from the PCR reads. The sample yields about 18,000 distinct CDR3 sequences, around 45% seen once. Overall study findings and caveats: Clonal contraction, more than amplification, hit abundant clones after paclitaxel-nedaplatin.

CDR1 and CDR2 from the germline V gene are SGHTA and FQGNSA. The CDR3 is made up of 15 amino acids. As concerns this clonotype: Its antigen remains unknown.

Time point meaning: after preoperative PTX-NDP chemotherapy. Collection of the sample occurred from a patient given preoperative chemotherapy. The TCR sequence derives from a human donor with esophageal squamous cell carcinoma. The donor label of this sample is uncertain. The chain joins TRBV7-2 to TRBJ2-1; 9 nucleotides line up with TRBD2. Near its end, the DNA agrees better with TRBJ2-7, so the J call may be wrong. This CDR3 reads CASSLGAGGLYEQYF. CDR3 nucleotide sequence: TGTGCCAGCAGCTTAGGAGCGGGAGGCCTCTACGAGCAGTACTTC.